The TCR beta chain described here comes from a study of blood T cells in healthy people across ages. PCR was performed a second time for 7 to 11 cycles using a sample-barcoded 5' primer and a J-beta primer mix. TCRdb recomputed calls from the 5' RACE reads with MiXCR, one row per CDR3 protein. The table shows approximately 1,000,000 distinct CDR3 sequences, with 35% to 40% occurring only once. The CDR3 consists of 15 residues. With 2 bases removed from V and 3 bases from J, the gap between germline ends came to 12 bases. CDR1 is LNHNV, CDR2 YYDKDF, per germline (reference sequence). Sequences were obtained from blood. This clonotype was obtained from a man younger than 30 in good health. The chain employs TRBV15 and TRBJ2-3; D is perhaps TRBD2 (5 bases). CDR3 sequence (DNA): TGTGCCACCAGCAGACTTATAGGAGGTACAGATACGCAGTATTTT. Its translation is CATSRLIGGTDTQYF.